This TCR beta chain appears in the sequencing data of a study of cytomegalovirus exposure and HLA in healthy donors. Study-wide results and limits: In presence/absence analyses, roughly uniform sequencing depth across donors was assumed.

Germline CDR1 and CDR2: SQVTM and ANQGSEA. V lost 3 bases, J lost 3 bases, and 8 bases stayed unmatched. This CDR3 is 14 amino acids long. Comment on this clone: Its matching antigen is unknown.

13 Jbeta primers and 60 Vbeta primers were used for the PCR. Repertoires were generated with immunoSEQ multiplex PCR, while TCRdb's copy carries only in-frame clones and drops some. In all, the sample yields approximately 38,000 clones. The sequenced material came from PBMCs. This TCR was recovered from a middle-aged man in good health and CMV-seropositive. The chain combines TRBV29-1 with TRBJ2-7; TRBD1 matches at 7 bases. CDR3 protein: CSVDGAGGDYEQYF. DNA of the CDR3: TGCAGCGTTGATGGGGCAGGGGGTGACTACGAGCAGTACTTC.